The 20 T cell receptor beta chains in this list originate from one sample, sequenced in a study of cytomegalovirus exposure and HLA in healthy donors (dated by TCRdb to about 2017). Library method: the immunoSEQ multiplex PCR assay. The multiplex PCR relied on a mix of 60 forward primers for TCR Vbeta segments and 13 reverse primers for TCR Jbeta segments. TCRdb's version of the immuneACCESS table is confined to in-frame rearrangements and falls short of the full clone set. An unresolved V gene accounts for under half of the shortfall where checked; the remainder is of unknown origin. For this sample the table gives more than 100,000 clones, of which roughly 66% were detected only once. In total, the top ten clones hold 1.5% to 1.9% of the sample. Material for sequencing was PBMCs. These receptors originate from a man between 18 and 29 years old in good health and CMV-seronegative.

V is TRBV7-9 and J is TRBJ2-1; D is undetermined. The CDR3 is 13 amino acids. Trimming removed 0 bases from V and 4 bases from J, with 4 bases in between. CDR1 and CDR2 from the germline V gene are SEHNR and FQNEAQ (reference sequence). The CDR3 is CASSLASYNEQFF. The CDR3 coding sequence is TGTGCCAGCAGCTTAGCGTCTTACAATGAGCAGTTCTTC.

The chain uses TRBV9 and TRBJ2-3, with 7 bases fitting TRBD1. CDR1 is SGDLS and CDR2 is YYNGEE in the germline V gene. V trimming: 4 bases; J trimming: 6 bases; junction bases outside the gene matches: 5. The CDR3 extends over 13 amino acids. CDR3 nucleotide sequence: TGTGCCAGCAGCCTCCAGGGGGTTGATACGCAGTATTTT. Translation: CASSLQGVDTQYF.

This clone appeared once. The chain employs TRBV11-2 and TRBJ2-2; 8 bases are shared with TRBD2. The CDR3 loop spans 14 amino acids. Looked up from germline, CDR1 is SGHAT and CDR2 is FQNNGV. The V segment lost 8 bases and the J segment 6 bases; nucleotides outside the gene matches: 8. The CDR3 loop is CASGGTRRAGELFF. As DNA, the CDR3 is TGTGCCAGCGGAGGGACTAGGAGGGCCGGGGAGCTGTTTTTT.

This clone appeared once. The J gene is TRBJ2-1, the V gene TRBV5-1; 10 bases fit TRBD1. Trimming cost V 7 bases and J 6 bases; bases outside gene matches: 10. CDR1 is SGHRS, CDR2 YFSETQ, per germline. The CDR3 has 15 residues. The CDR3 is CASQKTGTGANEQFF. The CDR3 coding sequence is TGCGCCAGCCAGAAAACCGGGACAGGGGCCAATGAGCAGTTCTTC.

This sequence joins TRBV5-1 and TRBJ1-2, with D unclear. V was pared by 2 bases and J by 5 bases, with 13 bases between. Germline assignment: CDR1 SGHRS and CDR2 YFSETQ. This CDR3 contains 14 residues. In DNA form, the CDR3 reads TGCGCCAGCAGCTTTAACGGGGAAATTTATGGCTACACCTTC. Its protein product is CASSFNGEIYGYTF.

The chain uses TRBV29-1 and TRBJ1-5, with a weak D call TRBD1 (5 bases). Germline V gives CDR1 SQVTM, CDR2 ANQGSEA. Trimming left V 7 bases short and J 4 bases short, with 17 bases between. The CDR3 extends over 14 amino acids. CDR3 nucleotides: TGCAGCGCTGGGGGGGGAGGAGGGAATCAGCCCCAGCATTTT. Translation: CSAGGGGGNQPQHF.

CDR3 nucleotide sequence: TGTGCCAGCAGCTTAGGCGGGAGAACCTCCATCAGCTCCTACGAGCAGTACTTC. Its protein product is CASSLGGRTSISSYEQYF. This chain joins TRBV7-9 and TRBJ2-7, with 7 bases identical to TRBD2. The CDR3 is 18 residues long. Germline CDR1 and CDR2: SEHNR and FQNEAQ (reference sequence). V lost 1 base to trimming and J lost 0 bases; unmatched junction nucleotides: 12.

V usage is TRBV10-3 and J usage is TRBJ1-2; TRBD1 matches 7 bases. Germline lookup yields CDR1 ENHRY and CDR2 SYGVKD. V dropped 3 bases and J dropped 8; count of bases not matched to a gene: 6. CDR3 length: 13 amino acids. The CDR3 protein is CAISEDRASGYTF. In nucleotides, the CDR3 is TGTGCCATCAGTGAAGACAGGGCATCAGGCTACACCTTC.

The chain's CDR3 is CAISEDRARQPQHF. In DNA form, the CDR3 reads TGTGCCATCAGTGAGGACAGGGCCAGGCAGCCCCAGCATTTT. J is TRBJ1-5 and V is TRBV10-3; 7 bases are shared with TRBD1. The CDR3 has 14 residues. The germline CDR1 and CDR2 sequences are ENHRY and SYGVKD. Trimming cost V 2 bases and J 7 bases; bases outside gene matches: 5.

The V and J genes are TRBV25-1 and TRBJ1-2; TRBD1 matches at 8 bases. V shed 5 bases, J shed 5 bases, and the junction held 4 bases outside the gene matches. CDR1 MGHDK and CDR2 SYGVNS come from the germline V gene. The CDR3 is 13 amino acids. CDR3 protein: CASSLRQGYGYTF. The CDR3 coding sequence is TGTGCCAGCAGTCTCCGACAGGGGTATGGCTACACCTTC.

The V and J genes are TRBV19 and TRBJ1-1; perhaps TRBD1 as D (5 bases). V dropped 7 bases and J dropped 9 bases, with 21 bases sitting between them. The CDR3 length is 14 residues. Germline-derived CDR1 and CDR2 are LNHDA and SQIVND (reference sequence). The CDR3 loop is CASKGQGLTVQAFF. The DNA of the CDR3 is TGTGCCAGTAAGGGCCAGGGTCTAACGGTGCAAGCTTTCTTT.

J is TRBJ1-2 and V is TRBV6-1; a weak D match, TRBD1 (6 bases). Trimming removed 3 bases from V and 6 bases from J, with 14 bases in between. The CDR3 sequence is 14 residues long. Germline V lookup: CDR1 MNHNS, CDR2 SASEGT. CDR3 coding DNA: TGTGCCAGCAGTGACAGATGGCGGACAGATGGCTACACCTTC. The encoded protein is CASSDRWRTDGYTF.

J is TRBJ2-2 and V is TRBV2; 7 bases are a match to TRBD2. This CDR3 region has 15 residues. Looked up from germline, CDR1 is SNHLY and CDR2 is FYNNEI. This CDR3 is CASGLSGTTSGELFF. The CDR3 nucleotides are TGTGCATCGGGTCTAAGCGGGACTACGAGTGGGGAGCTGTTTTTT. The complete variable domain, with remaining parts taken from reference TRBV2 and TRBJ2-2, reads EPEVTQTPSHQVTQMGQEVILRCVPISNHLYFYWYRQILGQKVEFLVSFYNNEISEKSEIFDDQFSVERPDGSNFTLKIRSTKLEDSAMYFCASGLSGTTSGELFFGEGSRLTVL.

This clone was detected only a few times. In nucleotides, the CDR3 is TGTGCCTGGAGGCCCAGGGGGGTCGGTGGCTACACCTTC. Protein: CAWRPRGVGGYTF. V and J are TRBV30 and TRBJ1-2; 7 bases are a match to TRBD1. This CDR3 comprises 13 residues. CDR1 and CDR2 (germline): GTSNPN, SVGIG (reference sequence). The trim removed 3 bases at V and 7 bases at J, leaving 8 bases unmatched.

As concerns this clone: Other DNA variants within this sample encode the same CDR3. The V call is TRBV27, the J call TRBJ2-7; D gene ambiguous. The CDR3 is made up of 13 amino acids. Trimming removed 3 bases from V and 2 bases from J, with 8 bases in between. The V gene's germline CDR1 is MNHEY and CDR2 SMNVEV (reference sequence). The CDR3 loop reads CASSLGRAYEQYF. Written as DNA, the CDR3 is TGTGCCAGCAGTTTGGGCAGAGCCTACGAGCAGTACTTC.

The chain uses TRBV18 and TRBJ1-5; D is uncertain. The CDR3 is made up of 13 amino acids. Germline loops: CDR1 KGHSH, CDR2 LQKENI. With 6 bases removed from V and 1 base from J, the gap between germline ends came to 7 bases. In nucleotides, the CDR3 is TGTGCCAGCTCGACCGGGAGCAATCAGCCCCAGCATTTT. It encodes CASSTGSNQPQHF.

CDR3 in DNA: TGCAGCGTACAGGACAGGATCTCCTACGAGCAGTACTTC. Its translation is CSVQDRISYEQYF. The chain recombines TRBV29-1 with TRBJ2-7; the match to TRBD1 covers 7 bases. V was clipped by 6 bases and J by 0 bases; unmatched bases: 5. Germline CDR1 SQVTM, CDR2 ANQGSEA. The CDR3 sequence is 13 residues long.

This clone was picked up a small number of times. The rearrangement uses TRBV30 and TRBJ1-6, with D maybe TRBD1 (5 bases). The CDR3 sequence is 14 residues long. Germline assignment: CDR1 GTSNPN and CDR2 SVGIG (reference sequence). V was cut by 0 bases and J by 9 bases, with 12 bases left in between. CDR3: CAWSVGGIPSPLHF. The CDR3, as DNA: TGTGCCTGGAGTGTGGGGGGGATCCCTTCACCCCTCCACTTT.

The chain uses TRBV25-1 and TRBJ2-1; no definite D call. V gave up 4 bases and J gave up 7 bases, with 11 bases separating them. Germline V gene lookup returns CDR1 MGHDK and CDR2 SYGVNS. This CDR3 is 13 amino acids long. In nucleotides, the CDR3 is TGTGCCAGCAGTGTCTTGAGTCGGAATGAGCAGTTCTTC. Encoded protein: CASSVLSRNEQFF.

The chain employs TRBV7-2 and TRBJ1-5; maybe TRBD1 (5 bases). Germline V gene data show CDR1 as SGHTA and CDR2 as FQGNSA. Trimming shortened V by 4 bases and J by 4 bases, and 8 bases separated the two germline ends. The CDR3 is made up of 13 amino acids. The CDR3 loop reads CASSSSGNQPQHF. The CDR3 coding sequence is TGTGCCAGCAGCTCGTCAGGGAATCAGCCCCAGCATTTT.